Listed here is a single T cell receptor beta chain. These data originate in a study of blood T cell repertoires in COVID-19. Looking at the study overall: Samples representing acute and convalescent COVID-19 were sourced from the United States, Italy and Spain. From T cells, B-cell-depleted T cells, or PBMCs came the material, which was cDNA or gDNA.

This CDR3 has 17 amino acids. As originally analysed: Using reference gene primer amplification, nucleated cell counts were estimated. Generated by immunoSEQ multiplex PCR, the TCRdb table keeps only in-frame clones and is missing some. The DNA was the basis for D and trimming; V, J and clone size are from that table. The sample includes about 190,000 clones, 80% to 90% of them seen just once. This sequence originates from a man younger than 40 with acute or convalescent COVID-19. The V and J genes are TRBV21-1 and TRBJ2-1; the listed D gene, TRBD1, was not tested against the DNA. TRBV21-1 is assigned pseudogene status. Sample: peripheral blood. The DNA for the CDR3 is TGTGCCAGCAGCAAACCAGAATCCCGGGACAGGGTGGATGAGCAGTTCTTC. Protein: CASSKPESRDRVDEQFF.